One and the same sample provided the 25 T cell receptor beta chains below, sequenced in a study of blood T cell repertoires in COVID-19 (dated by TCRdb to 2020 to 2021). Libraries were prepared through the immunoSEQ multiplex PCR assay. The table comes from immuneACCESS by way of TCRdb, which keeps in-frame sequences with V and J called. Part of the clones is missing from these tables; in studies checked, under half for an unresolved V gene and the rest for unknown reasons. In all, the sample holds fewer than 250,000 clones, and around 90% of those were seen once. The ten largest clones capture 7.2% of the sample. Sequencing was done on a sample of PBMCs or T cells enriched from blood (not recorded which). All receptors come from a man aged 25-45 years in a cohort exposed to, infected with or recovered from COVID-19 (not recorded which).

This clone is a singleton in its sample. This sequence joins TRBV5-6 and TRBJ1-1; D gene uncertain. The CDR3 length is 15 residues. Trimming shortened V by 4 bases and J by 0 bases, and 13 bases separated the two germline ends. CDR1 and CDR2 from the germline V gene are SGHDT and YYEEEE. The CDR3 reads CASSLLTRLNTEAFF. The CDR3 DNA sequence: TGTGCCAGCAGCCTATTGACACGTCTGAACACTGAAGCTTTCTTT.

The chain carries TRBV4-2 and TRBJ2-3, with TRBD2 identical over 15 bases. There are 15 residues in the CDR3. Germline lookup yields CDR1 LGHNA and CDR2 YNFKEQ. The V gene end was trimmed by 4 bases and the J gene end by 4 bases; junction bases not matched to a gene: 0. This CDR3 is CASSRTSGRADTQYF. The CDR3 DNA is TGTGCCAGCAGCCGGACTAGCGGGAGGGCAGATACGCAGTATTTT.

This clone showed up just a few times. This chain connects TRBV27 to TRBJ2-2; maybe TRBD2 (6 bases). Trimming cost V 2 bases and J 1 base, with 8 bases left between them. Germline V gene lookup returns CDR1 MNHEY and CDR2 SMNVEV (reference sequence). The length of the CDR3 is 15 residues. The CDR3 region is CASSLAGRNTGELFF. CDR3 sequence (DNA): TGTGCCAGCAGTTTAGCGGGGAGGAACACCGGGGAGCTGTTTTTT.

This chain uses TRBV27 with TRBJ1-1; D is undetermined. CDR3 length: 14 residues. Germline values: CDR1 MNHEY, CDR2 SMNVEV (reference sequence). Trimming stripped 5 bases from V and 4 bases from J, with 14 bases between. The CDR3 nucleotides read TGTGCCAGCAGTCCCCCCTCCCGGGGCACTGAAGCTTTCTTT. Translated, it gives CASSPPSRGTEAFF.

The chain couples TRBV29-1 to TRBJ1-3, with a weak D call TRBD1 (5 bases). Trimming took off 0 bases at V and 5 bases at J, with 11 bases between the two ends. Germline V CDR1 and CDR2: SQVTM, ANQGSEA. CDR3 length: 14 amino acids. The CDR3 coding sequence is TGCAGCGTTGAAGATCCACAGGAGAGAAACACCATATATTTT. Protein sequence: CSVEDPQERNTIYF.

The chain combines TRBV7-3 with TRBJ2-2, with D possibly matching TRBD1 (6 bases). This CDR3 has 14 amino acids. V shed 1 base and J shed 3 bases, with 6 bases lying between them. Germline assignment: CDR1 SGHTA and CDR2 FQGTGA. The CDR3 nucleotides read TGTGCCAGCAGCTTAAACAGGGACACCGGGGAGCTGTTTTTT. Translation gives CASSLNRDTGELFF. The whole variable domain, remainder taken from reference TRBV7-3 and TRBJ2-2, is GAGVSQTPSNKVTEKGKYVELRCDPISGHTALYWYRQSLGQGPEFLIYFQGTGAADDSGLPNDRFFAVRPEGSVSTLKIQRTERGDSAVYLCASSLNRDTGELFFGEGSRLTVL.

V usage is TRBV13 and J usage is TRBJ2-7; 7 bases fit TRBD2. CDR1 is PRHDT, CDR2 FYEKMQ, per germline (reference sequence). J lost 2 bases, V lost 2 bases, and 12 bases had no gene match. This CDR3 is built from 17 residues. CDR3 in DNA: TGTGCCAGCAGCTTAAGCGGGGCACAGACCCTTACCTACGAGCAGTACTTC. Protein: CASSLSGAQTLTYEQYF.

The chain is built from TRBV24-1 and TRBJ2-5; TRBD2 agrees at 8 bases. V lost 3 bases and J lost 5; bases outside the gene matches: 10. Looked up from germline, CDR1 is KGHDR and CDR2 is SFDVKD. The CDR3 is 16 residues long. In DNA, the CDR3 is TGTGCCACCAGTGATCCCTCCGGGACTAGAGATGAGACCCAGTACTTC. Translating gives CATSDPSGTRDETQYF.

The chain employs TRBV28 and TRBJ1-4, with unresolved D. The germline gives CDR1 MDHEN, CDR2 SYDVKM. V shed 5 bases and J shed 8 bases, with 21 bases lying between them. The CDR3 sequence is 16 residues long. The CDR3 spells CASSEDGVQVYEKLFF. The CDR3 bases are TGTGCCAGCAGTGAAGATGGCGTGCAGGTATACGAAAAACTGTTTTTT.

DNA of the CDR3: TGTGCCAGCAGCTCACGACAGGCCGGGACCTCTTACACCTTC. Encoded protein: CASSSRQAGTSYTF. The chain has TRBV7-2 and TRBJ1-2; D might be TRBD1 (6 bases). The CDR3 consists of 14 residues. CDR1 SGHTA and CDR2 FQGNSA come from the germline V gene. Trimming took 4 bases from V and 11 from J, leaving 20 bases between them.

V gene TRBV28 combines with J gene TRBJ2-7; maybe TRBD1 (6 bases). The CDR3 has 14 residues. Germline V gives CDR1 MDHEN, CDR2 SYDVKM. Trimming took 7 bases from V and 2 from J, leaving 15 bases between them. The CDR3 nucleotides are TGTGCCAGCACCCAGGGGAAGCCTCCCTACGAGCAGTACTTC. It encodes CASTQGKPPYEQYF. Complete variable domain (other parts from reference TRBV28 and TRBJ2-7): DVKVTQSSRYLVKRTGEKVFLECVQDMDHENMFWYRQDPGLGLRLIYFSYDVKMKEKGDIPEGYSVSREKKERFSLILESASTNQTSMYLCASTQGKPPYEQYFGPGTRLTVT.

This sequence joins TRBV6-1 and TRBJ1-2, with D tentatively TRBD1 (5 bases). Trimming took 1 base from V and 5 from J, leaving 8 bases between them. Germline CDR1 reads MNHNS; CDR2 reads SASEGT. This CDR3 is built from 13 residues. The CDR3 spells CASSEGGFYGYTF. CDR3 nucleotide sequence: TGTGCCAGCAGTGAAGGGGGCTTTTATGGCTACACCTTC.

This clone appeared a single time. The chain couples TRBV7-9 to TRBJ1-3, with unresolved D. The germline V and J ends were trimmed by 3 bases and 0 bases, with 6 bases remaining between them. This CDR3 contains 14 residues. Looked up from germline, CDR1 is SEHNR and CDR2 is FQNEAQ (reference sequence). The CDR3, as DNA: TGTGCCAGCAGCTTGGACTTCTCTGGAAACACCATATATTTT. Protein sequence: CASSLDFSGNTIYF.

The J gene is TRBJ1-1, the V gene TRBV27, with TRBD1 identical over 9 bases. Trimming at V came to 6 bases and at J to 4 bases, leaving 9 bases not matched to a gene. Germline assignment: CDR1 MNHEY and CDR2 SMNVEV (reference sequence). There are 15 residues in the CDR3. CDR3: CASSIGTGSSTEAFF. For the CDR3, the DNA is TGTGCCAGCAGCATAGGGACAGGGAGTTCCACTGAAGCTTTCTTT.

The chain carries TRBV12-5 and TRBJ1-1, with a tentative D call TRBD1 (5 bases). V was shortened by 0 bases and J by 4 bases, with 15 bases between the two germline ends. There are 16 residues in the CDR3. CDR1 and CDR2 (germline): LGHNT, FRNRAP. CDR3 protein: CASGLVLDRGGTEAFF. For the CDR3, the DNA is TGTGCTAGTGGTTTGGTACTTGATCGGGGGGGCACTGAAGCTTTCTTT.

J is TRBJ2-3 and V is TRBV4-2; D possibly corresponds to TRBD2 (7 bases). The V end was cut by 0 bases, the J end by 1 base, with 8 bases between. The germline gives CDR1 LGHNA, CDR2 YNFKEQ. The CDR3 has 15 amino acids. CDR3 bases: TGTGCCAGCAGCCAAGAAGGGGGGGGCACAGATACGCAGTATTTT. Its translation: CASSQEGGGTDTQYF.

V is TRBV4-2 and J is TRBJ2-3; D may be TRBD2 (5 bases). This CDR3 is built from 15 residues. Germline V CDR1 and CDR2: LGHNA, YNFKEQ. The V end lost 0 bases, the J end lost 0 bases, and 7 bases lay between the germline ends. CDR3 loop: CASSQERTSTDTQYF. The CDR3 nucleotides are TGTGCCAGCAGCCAAGAAAGGACTAGCACAGATACGCAGTATTTT.

The chain couples TRBV6-6 to TRBJ2-6, with 9 bases identical to TRBD2. CDR3 length equals 16 residues. Germline loops: CDR1 MNHNY, CDR2 SVGAGI (reference sequence). V shed 6 bases and J 4 bases; nucleotides not matched to a gene: 7. The CDR3 here is CASRTSGGLGANVLTF. CDR3 nucleotide sequence: TGTGCCAGCAGGACTAGCGGAGGCCTCGGGGCCAACGTCCTGACTTTC.

The V and J genes are TRBV5-1 and TRBJ2-7, with D perhaps TRBD1 (6 bases). Germline loops: CDR1 SGHRS, CDR2 YFSETQ. The germline V and J ends were trimmed by 5 bases and 0 bases, with 15 bases remaining between them. This CDR3 contains 15 residues. CDR3 in DNA: TGCGCCAGCAGAAATACAGGGCCCAGCTCCTACGAGCAGTACTTC. Its protein is CASRNTGPSSYEQYF.

The J gene is TRBJ2-7, the V gene TRBV6-5, with D possibly being TRBD2 (5 bases). The V end lost 5 bases, the J end lost 4 bases, and 12 bases lay between the germline ends. The CDR3 spans 13 residues. CDR1 and CDR2 from the germline V gene are MNHEY and SVGAGI. Here the CDR3 reads CASSNGVAYEQYF. In nucleotides, the CDR3 is TGTGCCAGCAGTAACGGGGTAGCTTACGAGCAGTACTTC.

The rearrangement joins TRBV11-2 to TRBJ2-4, with TRBD2 matching 8 bases. The J segment lost 1 base and the V segment lost 5 bases, leaving 7 bases of the junction unmatched. The CDR3 contains 16 residues. The germline V gene encodes CDR1 SGHAT and CDR2 FQNNGV. The CDR3 coding sequence is TGTGCCAGCAGCGACGTAGCGGGATGGGCCAAAAACATTCAGTACTTC. Amino acid sequence: CASSDVAGWAKNIQYF.

With respect to this clone: Compared with germline, one end of the junction differs, possibly owing to a read error. The chain carries TRBV7-7 and TRBJ2-2; D possibly corresponds to TRBD2 (5 bases). The V gene's germline CDR1 is SSHAT and CDR2 FNYEAQ (reference sequence). The CDR3 contains 17 residues. CDR3 DNA: TGTGCTAGCAGCCAATCTGGTCCGGGAACGAACACCGGGGAGCTGTTTTTT. As protein: CASSQSGPGTNTGELFF.

This clone occurred once. V is TRBV7-8 and J is TRBJ1-5; a possible D gene is TRBD1 (5 bases). The CDR3 contains 17 residues. CDR1 and CDR2 (germline): SGHVS, FQNEAQ. Trimming removed 2 bases at V and 1 base at J, with 15 bases between. CDR3 loop: CASSLRRGLRSNQPQHF. CDR3 bases: TGTGCCAGCAGCTTACGGAGGGGCCTGAGGAGCAATCAGCCCCAGCATTTT.

The gene calls are TRBV5-6 and TRBJ1-2; D is uncertain. Germline V lookup: CDR1 SGHDT, CDR2 YYEEEE. CDR3 length: 12 amino acids. Trimming shortened V by 0 bases and J by 7 bases, and 7 bases separated the two germline ends. The CDR3: CASSLVGRGYTF. The DNA for the CDR3 is TGTGCCAGCAGCTTGGTTGGGCGTGGCTACACCTTC.

The chain recombines TRBV28 with TRBJ1-5; TRBD1 matches 9 bases. The CDR3 runs 21 residues. CDR1 is MDHEN, CDR2 SYDVKM, per germline. Trimming cost V 1 base and J 2 bases; bases outside gene matches: 18. The CDR3 reads CASSLFLRADRGRIGNQPQHF. DNA of the CDR3: TGTGCCAGCAGTTTATTCCTAAGGGCAGACAGGGGGAGGATAGGCAATCAGCCCCAGCATTTT. The full variable domain, rest sourced from reference TRBV28 and TRBJ1-5, is DVKVTQSSRYLVKRTGEKVFLECVQDMDHENMFWYRQDPGLGLRLIYFSYDVKMKEKGDIPEGYSVSREKKERFSLILESASTNQTSMYLCASSLFLRADRGRIGNQPQHFGDGTRLSIL.